This passage covers 12 T cell receptor beta chains from one sample sequenced in a study of T cells after yellow fever vaccination (dated by TCRdb to about 2019). Explained via the paper, the treatment or condition label denotes: live attenuated yellow fever vaccine strain. To prepare the library, 5' RACE was applied. These reads were obtained on an Illumina HiSeq 2500. In TCRdb, the public reads were trimmed at Q25 with fastp and aligned with MiXCR, with productive beta chains retained. Rows matching on CDR3 protein sequence are summarized as one entry with the most common DNA and genes. Present in this sample are 300,000 to 400,000 distinct CDR3 sequences, roughly 8.6% of which were seen just once. 17% of the sample is held by the ten biggest clonotypes. This material consisted of PBMCs, taken about 49 days after the first yellow fever vaccination. These receptor sequences come from a man between 18 and 35 years old who received the YFV17D yellow fever vaccine.

A few counts support this clonotype. The V and J genes are TRBV5-6 and TRBJ2-5, with 11 bases that match TRBD1. Germline assignment: CDR1 SGHDT and CDR2 YYEEEE. V shed 4 bases, J shed 5 bases, and the junction held 7 bases outside the gene matches. The length of the CDR3 is 15 residues. The CDR3 protein is CASSPGQGAWETQYF. DNA of the CDR3: TGTGCCAGCAGCCCCGGACAGGGGGCGTGGGAGACCCAGTACTTC.

This clonotype was detected a few times. V is TRBV20-1 and J is TRBJ2-4, with D tentatively TRBD2 (5 bases). The CDR3 extends over 15 amino acids. CDR1 and CDR2 (germline): DFQATT, SNEGSKA (reference sequence). Trimming cost V 6 bases and J 1 base, with 16 bases left between them. CDR3 sequence (DNA): TGCAGTGCGTACCGGGGATCTACGGCCAAAAACATTCAGTACTTC. This encodes CSAYRGSTAKNIQYF.

This clonotype occurred a few times. The gene calls are TRBV6-2 or TRBV6-3 and TRBJ2-7; D not resolved. The CDR3 runs to 12 residues. CDR1 MNHEY and CDR2 SVGEGT come from the germline V gene. Trimming left V 4 bases short and J 6 bases short, with 10 bases between. This CDR3 reads CASSSSHVEQYF. For the CDR3, the DNA is TGTGCCAGCAGTTCCTCCCACGTCGAGCAGTACTTC.

This clonotype was seen repeatedly, ten times or more. V gene TRBV15 combines with J gene TRBJ1-1; D is unresolved. Trimming removed 1 base at V and 2 bases at J, with 5 bases between. The CDR3 is 13 residues long. Germline values: CDR1 LNHNV, CDR2 YYDKDF (reference sequence). The CDR3 DNA reads TGTGCCACCAGCAGAGGAGAAAACACTGAAGCTTTCTTT. Protein product: CATSRGENTEAFF.

The chain carries TRBV4-3 and TRBJ2-7; D is possibly TRBD1 (5 bases). Germline CDR1 and CDR2: LGHNA and YSLEER. CDR3 length: 15 residues. V gave up 0 bases and J gave up 4 bases, with 13 bases separating them. DNA for the CDR3: TGCGCCAGCAGCCAAGATTGGGGCAGGGTATACGAGCAGTACTTC. Protein: CASSQDWGRVYEQYF.

The table lists this clonotype with a few counts. This sequence joins TRBV7-9 and TRBJ1-6, with TRBD1 matching over 9 bases. The ends lost 7 bases at V and 9 bases at J; junction bases unmatched: 7. Germline V CDR1 and CDR2: SEHNR, FQNEAQ (reference sequence). This CDR3 contains 14 residues. The CDR3 loop reads CASTMDRGGSPLHF. In DNA, the CDR3 is TGTGCCAGCACTATGGACAGGGGAGGTTCACCCCTCCACTTT.

This clonotype has just a few counts. The chain recombines TRBV15 with TRBJ2-1; the match to TRBD1 covers 9 bases. Germline trimming cut 3 bases from V and 8 bases from J; bases unmatched to any gene: 8. This CDR3 comprises 15 residues. CDR1 and CDR2 from the germline V gene are LNHNV and YYDKDF (reference sequence). This chain's CDR3 is CATSRRTGAFDEQFF. The CDR3 nucleotides are TGTGCCACCAGCAGGAGGACAGGGGCGTTTGATGAGCAGTTCTTC.

This clonotype was recorded at least ten times. J is TRBJ2-1 and V is TRBV18, with TRBD1 as a possible D gene (5 bases). Trimming took 0 bases from V and 0 from J, leaving 9 bases between them. The CDR3 sequence is 16 residues long. Germline CDR1 and CDR2: KGHSH and LQKENI. DNA of the CDR3: TGTGCCAGCTCACCACCGGCAGGGTCCTCCTACAATGAGCAGTTCTTC. This sequence encodes CASSPPAGSSYNEQFF.

This clonotype has a handful of counts. J is TRBJ2-1 and V is TRBV5-4, with 7 bases identical to TRBD1. Per the germline V gene, CDR1 is SGHNT and CDR2 is YYREEE (reference sequence). V gave up 8 bases and J gave up 0 bases; unmatched junction bases: 8. CDR3 length: 15 residues. The chain's CDR3 is CASTLDRSSYNEQFF. CDR3 nucleotides: TGTGCCAGTACACTGGACAGGAGCTCCTACAATGAGCAGTTCTTC.

V gene TRBV14 combines with J gene TRBJ2-7; D assignment may be TRBD1 or TRBD2 (6 bases each). V lost 4 bases and J 1 base, leaving 14 bases between the germline ends. Per germline, CDR1 SGHDN and CDR2 FVKESK. The CDR3 spans 15 residues. CDR3 protein: CASSPKVGGSYEQYF. DNA of the CDR3: TGTGCCAGCAGCCCCAAGGTAGGGGGGTCCTACGAGCAGTACTTC.

The chain is built from TRBV7-2 and TRBJ1-6; D gene unclear. V was shortened by 5 bases and J by 7 bases, with 18 bases between the two germline ends. Germline V gene sequence: CDR1 SGHTA, CDR2 FQGNSA. This CDR3 has 16 residues. As DNA, the CDR3 is TGTGCCAGCAGCCCGCAGGTTGGGCAGCTAAATTCACCCCTCCACTTT. Its protein product is CASSPQVGQLNSPLHF.

Only a few counts were recorded for this clonotype. The J gene is TRBJ1-1, the V gene TRBV4-3, with D maybe TRBD1 (6 bases). Trimming removed 4 bases from V and 6 bases from J, with 18 bases in between. The CDR3 is 15 amino acids. CDR1 LGHNA and CDR2 YSLEER come from the germline V gene. CDR3 bases: TGCGCCAGCAGCCGACACACAGGGCTCCCCTCTGAAGCTTTCTTT. As protein: CASSRHTGLPSEAFF.